The source of this T cell receptor beta chain is a study of blood T cell repertoires in COVID-19 (dated by TCRdb to the early 2020s). Study-wide context: Collaborator samples came from the United States, Italy and Spain and covered acute and convalescent phases of COVID-19. The repertoires were made available in a free public database intended to serve as a resource for research on the immune response to SARS-CoV-2. Samples came from the ongoing ImmuneRACE study (first 160 participants) plus 1,254 subjects from 6 global collaborators. HLA class I and class II types, where available, came from metadata supplied by the sample provider rather than from assay-based typing. Sample metadata almost always included a de-identified subject ID, COVID-19 status, age in years and sex. Deeply sampled blood TCRbeta repertoires from subjects exposed to, actively infected with, or recovered from COVID-19 were included in the dataset. The material from the prospective study consisted of cDNA or gDNA derived from T cells, B-cell-depleted T cells, or PBMCs.

The investigation overall reported the following: Clinical and demographic metadata were provided uncurated, with the amount varying by source and participant.

On this clone: This clone's antigen is unknown. Base qualities are not recorded, but no much larger clone differs from it by a single base.

TCRbeta CDR3 regions were amplified from genomic DNA by means of the immunoSEQ Assay, a bias-controlled multiplex PCR. Processing in the source paper ran as follows. The number of nucleated cells in each sample was estimated by amplification of reference gene primers within the assay. To quantify the absolute abundance of each unique TCRbeta CDR3 rearrangement, sequence reads were collapsed and filtered. For each sample, productive Simpson clonality was calculated as the square root of Simpson's diversity index over productive rearrangements. The source is immuneACCESS, and TCRdb retained only in-frame sequences with V and J called. Part of the clones is not carried over; for the studies checked, unresolved V genes explain less than half of this, and the remainder is unexplained. That table gives V, J and clone size, and the DNA gave D and trimming. Across this sample there are fewer than 500,000 clones, with more than 75% seen only once. The ten largest make up 0.97% of the sample.

Enrolling through a virtual design, the prospective study's participants ranged in age from about 18 to 89 years and lived across more than 20 United States geographic areas. Cohort assignment in the prospective study relied on participant-reported clinical history from a screening survey and a study questionnaire. Mobile phlebotomists in the prospective study collected whole blood, serum and a nasopharyngeal or oropharyngeal swab from every participant. Over a 2-month period, participants in the prospective study had the option of providing additional blood draws and questionnaires. Prospective study blood samples were shipped either frozen or at room temperature before DNA extraction. The TCR originated in a woman in her thirties with acute COVID-19. The sequenced sample consisted of PBMCs or T cells enriched from blood (not recorded which).

The CDR3 reads CATSVPDRDQETQYF. The DNA reads TGTGCCACCAGTGTTCCTGACAGGGATCAAGAGACCCAGTACTTC. The receptor chain draws on TRBV24-1 and TRBJ2-5; TRBD1 aligns with 7 central bases. CDR1 and CDR2 are drawn from the germline V gene: KGHDR, SFDVKD. Compared with germline, V lacks 5 bases and J lacks 2 bases; bases without a gene match: 7. The cysteine opens and the phenylalanine closes a CDR3 of 15 amino acids. This entry keeps only the CDR3 DNA: 45 bases, framed from base 1.